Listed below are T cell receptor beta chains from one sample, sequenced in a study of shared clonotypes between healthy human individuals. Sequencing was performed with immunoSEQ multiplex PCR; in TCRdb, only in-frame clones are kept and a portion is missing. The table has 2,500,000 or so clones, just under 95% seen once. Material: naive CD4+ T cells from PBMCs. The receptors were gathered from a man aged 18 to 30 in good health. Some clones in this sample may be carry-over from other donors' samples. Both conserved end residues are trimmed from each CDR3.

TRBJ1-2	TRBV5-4	ASSLWSGYGYT
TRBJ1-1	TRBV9	ASSVGWNTEAF
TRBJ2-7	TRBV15	ATSTARDRGRQRAYEQY
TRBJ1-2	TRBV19	ASSITGRYGYT
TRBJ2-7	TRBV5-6	ASSLGLAARSY
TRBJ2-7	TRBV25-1	ASSEAGTSGEQY
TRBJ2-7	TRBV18	ASSPGQGLSYEQY
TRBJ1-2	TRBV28	ASSFLPEVGGYT
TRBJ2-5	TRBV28	ASSLVRETQY
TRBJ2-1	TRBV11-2	ASSLEAGYYNEQF
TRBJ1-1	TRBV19	ASSHRGPNTEAF
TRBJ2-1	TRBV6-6	ASTQLGGSDNEQF
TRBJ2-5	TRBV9	ASSVVGGAQETQY
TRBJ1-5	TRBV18	ASSRGLDGGQPQH
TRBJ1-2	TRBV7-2	ASSPPRANYGYT
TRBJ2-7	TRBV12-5	ASGLPRQRPYEQY
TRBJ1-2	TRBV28	ASSSPGANYGYT
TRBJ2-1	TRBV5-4	ASSAGGGVNEQF
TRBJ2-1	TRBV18	ASSPPRLAPNYNEQF
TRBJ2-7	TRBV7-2	ASSLSSGGGEQY
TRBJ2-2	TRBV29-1	SSFRVGTGELF
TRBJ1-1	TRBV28	ASSQQQTAEAF
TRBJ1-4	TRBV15	ATSRARPRLPNEKLF
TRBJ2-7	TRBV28	ASSSPSGPYYEQY
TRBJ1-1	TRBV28	ASRQGITNTEAF
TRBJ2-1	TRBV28	ASCLGGGARNEQF
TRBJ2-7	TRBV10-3	AISAGLLSYEQY
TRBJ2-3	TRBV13	ASSLLDLGKQY
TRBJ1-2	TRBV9	ASSPVYRSSLYGYT
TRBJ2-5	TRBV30	AWNVIGGETQY
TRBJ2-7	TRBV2	ASSESRGPSYEQY
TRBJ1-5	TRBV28	ASSPDRGLQPQH
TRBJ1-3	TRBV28	ASKAGQGYNTIY
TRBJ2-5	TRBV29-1	GGEATGETQY
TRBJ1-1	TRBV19	ASSGRGGETEAF
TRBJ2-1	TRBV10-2	ASSRKAGQLSEQF
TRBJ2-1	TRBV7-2	ASSLVLNEQF
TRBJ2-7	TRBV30	AWSVAGQMFYEQY
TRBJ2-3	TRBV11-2	ASSLGRSLSHKDTQY
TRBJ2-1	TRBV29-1	TSVEVSGEQF
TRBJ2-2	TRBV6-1	ASSEWGVVSAGELF
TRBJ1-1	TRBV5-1	ASSLGRTDEAF
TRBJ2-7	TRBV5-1	ASSLAPGLASSYEQY
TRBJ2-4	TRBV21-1	ASSKGFRKIAKNIQY
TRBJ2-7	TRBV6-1	ASTPGGSPNEQY